This TCR beta chain was recovered during a study of T cell changes during pregnancy in multiple sclerosis. Germline CDR1 and CDR2: MDHEN and SYDVKM. J gave up 2 bases and V 6 bases, and 7 bases lay outside the gene matches. CDR3 length: 14 amino acids. The method was immunoSEQ multiplex PCR; TCRdb's version includes in-frame clones alone and lacks a portion of them. Found here are around 100,000 clones, around 92% of them singletons; the top ten hold less than 2%. This chain joins TRBV28 and TRBJ2-7, with 7 bases identical to TRBD2. Here the sequenced sample was peripheral blood, taken after pregnancy. The source of this sequence is a female donor with multiple sclerosis, enrolled in a pregnancy study. CDR3 coding DNA: TGTGCCAGCAGCTCTCCTAGCGGCCCCTACGAGCAGTACTTC. Residues: CASSSPSGPYEQYF. Drawing the rest from reference TRBV28 and TRBJ2-7, the complete variable domain is DVKVTQSSRYLVKRTGEKVFLECVQDMDHENMFWYRQDPGLGLRLIYFSYDVKMKEKGDIPEGYSVSREKKERFSLILESASTNQTSMYLCASSSPSGPYEQYFGPGTRLTVT.